The 30 T cell receptor beta chains below all came from one sample that was sequenced in a study of cytomegalovirus exposure and HLA in healthy donors (dated by TCRdb to about 2017). The library relied on the immunoSEQ multiplex PCR assay. TCRdb provides this immuneACCESS table in a form limited to in-frame rearrangements. Some clones are lacking; in checked studies, under half of them reflect an unresolved V gene, and why the rest are absent is not known. This sample lists a few hundred thousand clones; roughly 90% were detected once. Jointly, the top ten make up more than 10% of the sample. Sequenced material: PBMCs. The receptors shown here come from a man between 18 and 29 years old in good health and CMV-seropositive.

The chain has TRBV6-1 and TRBJ1-1, with a possible D match to TRBD1 (6 bases). V dropped 1 base and J dropped 5 bases, with 14 bases sitting between them. Germline V gene data show CDR1 as MNHNS and CDR2 as SASEGT. The CDR3 runs 15 residues. CDR3 region: CASSEVGGRKTEAFF. CDR3 sequence (DNA): TGTGCCAGCAGTGAAGTCGGGGGGCGTAAAACTGAAGCTTTCTTT.

This sequence joins TRBV30 and TRBJ2-7; D is unresolved. Trimming removed 2 bases from V and 2 bases from J, with 4 bases in between. CDR3 length equals 11 residues. Per the germline V gene, CDR1 is GTSNPN and CDR2 is SVGIG (reference sequence). DNA of the CDR3: TGTGCCTGGAGTAACACCTACGAGCAGTACTTC. Encoded protein: CAWSNTYEQYF.

J is TRBJ2-5 and V is TRBV5-1; D not resolved. With 2 bases removed from V and 2 bases from J, the gap between germline ends came to 4 bases. This CDR3 has 12 residues. Germline-derived CDR1 and CDR2 are SGHRS and YFSETQ. The CDR3 DNA is TGCGCCAGCAGCTTTGGACAAGAGACCCAGTACTTC. Translating gives CASSFGQETQYF.

The chain couples TRBV10-3 to TRBJ2-2, with TRBD2 matching over 8 bases. This CDR3 contains 14 residues. Germline V gives CDR1 ENHRY, CDR2 SYGVKD. J was trimmed by 4 bases and V by 10 bases; bases with no gene match: 8. CDR3 sequence (DNA): TGTGCCACTTTACGGGGGGGCCTCACCGGGGAGCTGTTTTTT. It translates to CATLRGGLTGELFF.

The chain recombines TRBV6-5 with TRBJ1-3; D gene uncertain. V was trimmed by 0 bases and J by 3 bases, leaving 12 bases between them. The CDR3 contains 16 residues. Looked up from germline, CDR1 is MNHEY and CDR2 is SVGAGI. CDR3 sequence reads: CASSYSWPRRGNTIYF. The CDR3 DNA follows: TGTGCCAGCAGTTACTCGTGGCCGAGGCGTGGAAACACCATATATTTT.

V gene TRBV10-3 combines with J gene TRBJ2-1, with 8 positions matching TRBD2. V lost 4 bases, J lost 7 bases, and 6 bases stayed unmatched. The germline gives CDR1 ENHRY, CDR2 SYGVKD. CDR3 size: 14 residues. Here the CDR3 reads CAISVVAGLNEQFF. CDR3 DNA sequence: TGTGCCATCAGTGTAGTAGCGGGATTGAATGAGCAGTTCTTC.

The chain couples TRBV9 to TRBJ1-2; 9 bases map to TRBD1. Trimming removed 3 bases from V and 8 bases from J; junction bases left unmatched: 8. Germline V gene data show CDR1 as SGDLS and CDR2 as YYNGEE. The CDR3 covers 14 residues. This CDR3 is CASSAYRGQGGYTF. In DNA form, the CDR3 reads TGTGCCAGCAGCGCCTACAGGGGGCAAGGGGGCTACACCTTC. Based on the CDR3 plus reference TRBV9 and TRBJ1-2, the full variable domain is DSGVTQTPKHLITATGQRVTLRCSPRSGDLSVYWYQQSLDQGLQFLIQYYNGEERAKGNILERFSAQQFPDLHSELNLSSLELGDSALYFCASSAYRGQGGYTFGSGTRLTVV.

The V gene is TRBV2, the J gene TRBJ2-1; no clear D gene. The CDR3 totals 11 residues. Germline V gene lookup returns CDR1 SNHLY and CDR2 FYNNEI. With 4 bases removed from V and 10 bases from J, the gap between germline ends came to 8 bases. CDR3 DNA sequence: TGTGCCAGCAGTGGTCTCCAGGAGCAGTTCTTC. It translates to CASSGLQEQFF.

The chain couples TRBV28 to TRBJ1-3; D is uncertain. The CDR3 loop spans 15 amino acids. CDR1 is MDHEN and CDR2 is SYDVKM in the germline V gene. Between the trimmed V and J ends, which lost 4 bases and 0 bases, there was a span of 10 bases. CDR3 in amino acids: CASSSPGASGNTIYF. CDR3 nucleotide sequence: TGTGCCAGCAGTTCCCCGGGAGCCTCTGGAAACACCATATATTTT.

V gene TRBV9 combines with J gene TRBJ2-1; 7 bases match TRBD2. This CDR3 contains 14 residues. V lost 4 bases, J lost 4 bases, and 5 bases stayed unmatched. Per the germline V gene, CDR1 is SGDLS and CDR2 is YYNGEE. Here the CDR3 reads CASSLSSGYNEQFF. For the CDR3, the DNA is TGTGCCAGCAGCCTTTCTAGCGGTTACAATGAGCAGTTCTTC.

The rearrangement uses TRBV2 and TRBJ1-1, with D perhaps TRBD1 (5 bases). Germline V gene lookup returns CDR1 SNHLY and CDR2 FYNNEI. Trimming pared 8 bases from V and 4 bases from J, leaving 14 bases between. This CDR3 is 13 amino acids long. The CDR3 protein is CASCPGVSTEAFF. The DNA of the CDR3 is TGTGCCAGCTGCCCGGGGGTGAGCACTGAAGCTTTCTTT.

The chain carries TRBV30 and TRBJ1-4, with D maybe TRBD1 (6 bases). The germline V gene has CDR1 GTSNPN and CDR2 SVGIG (reference sequence). The V and J ends lost 0 bases and 8 bases respectively, with 16 bases between them. This CDR3 region has 15 residues. CDR3 residues: CAWSVSGTKGEKLFF. The CDR3 region has the DNA TGTGCCTGGAGTGTTTCCGGGACAAAGGGGGAAAAACTGTTTTTT.

The V gene is TRBV30, the J gene TRBJ1-5; D not resolved. This CDR3 contains 14 residues. Trimming shortened V by 1 base and J by 5 bases, and 12 bases separated the two germline ends. Germline CDR1 reads GTSNPN; CDR2 reads SVGIG (reference sequence). DNA of the CDR3: TGTGCCTGGAGTGAGTCCGGGTATGATCAGCCCCAGCATTTT. This sequence encodes CAWSESGYDQPQHF.

The V and J genes are TRBV10-2 and TRBJ2-7, with D hard to call. This CDR3 contains 12 residues. The germline V gene encodes CDR1 WSHSY and CDR2 SAAADI. Trimming took 3 bases from V and 4 from J, leaving 7 bases between them. The CDR3 sequence: CASSDGKYEQYF. As DNA, the CDR3 is TGCGCCAGCAGTGACGGCAAGTACGAGCAGTACTTC.

About this clone: Relative to the germline gene, one junction end is altered; a read error may explain this. V and J are TRBV6-1 and TRBJ2-3, with TRBD2 identical over 13 bases. Per the germline V gene, CDR1 is MNHNS and CDR2 is SASEGT. This CDR3 is 16 amino acids long. CDR3 amino acids: CASSARQPGTSGDRVF. CDR3 coding DNA: TGTGCCAGCAGTGCTCGCCAACCCGGGACTAGCGGGGATAGGGTTTTT.

This clone was observed once. The J gene is TRBJ1-5, the V gene TRBV6-1; D unclear. This CDR3 spans 16 amino acids. With 0 bases removed from V and 1 base from J, the gap between germline ends came to 10 bases. The germline V gene has CDR1 MNHNS and CDR2 SASEGT. The CDR3 reads CASSEAAGWSNQPQHF. CDR3 coding DNA: TGTGCCAGCAGTGAAGCGGCGGGATGGAGCAATCAGCCCCAGCATTTT.

The chain uses TRBV19 and TRBJ1-2, with D possibly being TRBD1 (6 bases). Germline V gene data show CDR1 as LNHDA and CDR2 as SQIVND (reference sequence). V shed 11 bases and J shed 5 bases, with 12 bases lying between them. The CDR3 is made up of 11 amino acids. The CDR3 here is CASKGGYGYTF. The CDR3 region has the DNA TGTGCCTCTAAGGGGGGATATGGCTACACCTTC. Complete variable domain (other parts from reference TRBV19 and TRBJ1-2): DGGITQSPKYLFRKEGQNVTLSCEQNLNHDAMYWYRQDPGQGLRLIYYSQIVNDFQKGDIAEGYSVSREKKESFPLTVTSAQKNPTAFYLCASKGGYGYTFGSGTRLTVV.

This clone is a singleton in its sample. This chain connects TRBV21-1 to TRBJ1-2. TRBV21-1 is reported as a pseudogene. This CDR3 has 15 amino acids. The DNA of the CDR3 is TGTGCCAGCAGCAGTATCGGGGCATCTAACTATGGCTACACCTTC. Amino acid sequence: CASSSIGASNYGYTF.

The chain is built from TRBV2 and TRBJ1-2; no clear D gene. Trimming took 3 bases from V and 0 from J, leaving 8 bases between them. In germline, CDR1 is SNHLY, CDR2 FYNNEI. The CDR3 sequence is 14 residues long. CDR3 in DNA: TGTGCCAGCAGTGATACAGAAGCTAACTATGGCTACACCTTC. It codes for CASSDTEANYGYTF.

A single count supports this clone. The chain carries TRBV5-1 and TRBJ2-3; 8 bases match TRBD2. Germline V CDR1 and CDR2: SGHRS, YFSETQ. The ends lost 4 bases at V and 6 bases at J; junction bases unmatched: 13. The CDR3 extends over 16 amino acids. The CDR3 is CASSKAPGTRTDTQYF. CDR3 coding DNA: TGCGCCAGCAGCAAAGCCCCCGGGACTAGAACGGATACGCAGTATTTT. The whole variable domain, remainder taken from reference TRBV5-1 and TRBJ2-3, is KAGVTQTPRYLIKTRGQQVTLSCSPISGHRSVSWYQQTPGQGLQFLFEYFSETQRNKGNFPGRFSGRQFSNSRSEMNVSTLELGDSALYLCASSKAPGTRTDTQYFGPGTRLTVL.

V gene TRBV19 combines with J gene TRBJ2-2; 10 positions agree with TRBD2. CDR3 length equals 16 residues. After removal of 10 bases from V and 5 bases from J, the junction contained 13 bases not matched to a gene. Looked up from germline, CDR1 is LNHDA and CDR2 is SQIVND (reference sequence). For the CDR3, the DNA is TGTGCCACGAAGGATTATGGACTAGCGGATACCGGGGAGCTGTTTTTT. Translating gives CATKDYGLADTGELFF.

The chain employs TRBV5-5 and TRBJ2-5; no firm D call. The CDR3 covers 13 residues. Trimming took off 3 bases at V and 0 bases at J, with 6 bases between the two ends. Looked up from germline, CDR1 is SGHKS and CDR2 is YYEKEE (reference sequence). CDR3 protein: CASSSAYQETQYF. CDR3 DNA: TGTGCCAGCAGCTCCGCGTACCAAGAGACCCAGTACTTC. Looking up the rest from reference TRBV5-5 and TRBJ2-5 gives the full variable domain: DAGVTQSPTHLIKTRGQQVTLRCSPISGHKSVSWYQQVLGQGPQFIFQYYEKEERGRGNFPDRFSARQFPNYSSELNVNALLLGDSALYLCASSSAYQETQYFGPGTRLLVL.

The rearrangement joins TRBV19 to TRBJ2-7; the D gene is possibly TRBD1 (6 bases). Trimming removed 0 bases at V and 4 bases at J, with 10 bases between. The CDR3 loop spans 14 amino acids. CDR1 and CDR2 from the germline V gene are LNHDA and SQIVND (reference sequence). The DNA of the CDR3 is TGTGCCAGTAGTATAGATTGGGGGACATACGAGCAGTACTTC. This translates into CASSIDWGTYEQYF. The full variable domain, with the rest looked up from reference TRBV19 and TRBJ2-7, is DGGITQSPKYLFRKEGQNVTLSCEQNLNHDAMYWYRQDPGQGLRLIYYSQIVNDFQKGDIAEGYSVSREKKESFPLTVTSAQKNPTAFYLCASSIDWGTYEQYFGPGTRLTVT.

This chain connects TRBV2 to TRBJ1-1; D unclear. Per the germline V gene, CDR1 is SNHLY and CDR2 is FYNNEI. CDR3 length: 11 amino acids. V was clipped by 6 bases and J by 1 base, with 3 bases between them. The CDR3 loop reads CASRSNTEAFF. DNA of the CDR3: TGTGCCAGCAGGTCGAACACTGAAGCTTTCTTT.

This chain uses TRBV25-1 with TRBJ1-2; maybe TRBD1 (5 bases). This CDR3 is built from 17 residues. Deletions cut 6 bases from V and 4 bases from J, with 24 bases between. Germline lookup yields CDR1 MGHDK and CDR2 SYGVNS. This chain's CDR3 is CASRGLIASRDAYGYTF. CDR3 nucleotide sequence: TGTGCCAGCAGGGGATTAATAGCTTCACGGGACGCCTATGGCTACACCTTC.

The J gene is TRBJ1-5, the V gene TRBV10-3; D is possibly TRBD1 (6 bases). The CDR3 spans 15 residues. Germline CDR1 ENHRY, CDR2 SYGVKD. Trimming removed 0 bases from V and 3 bases from J, with 9 bases in between. CDR3 sequence (DNA): TGTGCCATCAGTGAGTCACAGGGATACAATCAGCCCCAGCATTTT. Protein product: CAISESQGYNQPQHF.

This clone was detected only once. The chain carries TRBV30 and TRBJ1-4, with 10 positions matching TRBD1. V lost 6 bases to trimming and J lost 7 bases; unmatched junction nucleotides: 5. The CDR3 is 13 residues long. The germline gives CDR1 GTSNPN, CDR2 SVGIG (reference sequence). The CDR3: CACSGQGREKLFF. The DNA of the CDR3 is TGTGCCTGTTCGGGACAGGGGCGTGAAAAACTGTTTTTT.

The chain carries TRBV27 and TRBJ1-1; D is unclear. This CDR3 spans 16 amino acids. Germline V CDR1 and CDR2: MNHEY, SMNVEV (reference sequence). V lost 6 bases and J lost 1, with 18 bases in between. CDR3 DNA sequence: TGTGCCAGCAGCCCGAGAAGTTCTCGTAGGAACACTGAAGCTTTCTTT. Protein sequence: CASSPRSSRRNTEAFF.

The gene calls are TRBV5-1 and TRBJ1-2, with TRBD1 as a possible D gene (5 bases). The ends were cut back, 8 bases at V and 6 bases at J, with 23 bases in the middle. The CDR3 runs 15 residues. CDR1 is SGHRS and CDR2 is YFSETQ in the germline V gene. The CDR3 here is CASGAFPSRADGYTF. In nucleotides, the CDR3 is TGCGCCAGTGGGGCCTTCCCCTCTAGGGCGGATGGCTACACCTTC.

The chain recombines TRBV7-9 with TRBJ2-7; 9 bases are shared with TRBD2. The CDR3 extends over 16 amino acids. The V gene end was trimmed by 1 base and the J gene end by 3 bases; junction bases not matched to a gene: 7. Germline CDR1 is SEHNR and CDR2 is FQNEAQ (reference sequence). In DNA, the CDR3 is TGTGCCAGCAGCTTAGATGCCGTGACTAGCGGCTACGAGCAGTACTTC. It specifies CASSLDAVTSGYEQYF.